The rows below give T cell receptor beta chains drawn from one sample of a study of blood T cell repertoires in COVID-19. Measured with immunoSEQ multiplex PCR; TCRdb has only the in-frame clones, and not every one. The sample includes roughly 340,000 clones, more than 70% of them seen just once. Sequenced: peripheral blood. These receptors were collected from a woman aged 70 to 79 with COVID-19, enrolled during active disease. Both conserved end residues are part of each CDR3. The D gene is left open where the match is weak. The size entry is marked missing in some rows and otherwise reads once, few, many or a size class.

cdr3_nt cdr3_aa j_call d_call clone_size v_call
TGCGCCAGCAGTCACGGGAATTCACCCCTCCACTTT CASSHGNSPLHF TRBJ1-6 . . TRBV10-1
TGTGCCAGCAGCTTATACAGGACAGGGGAATCACCCCTCCACTTT CASSLYRTGESPLHF TRBJ1-6 TRBD1 . TRBV7-9
TGTGCCAGCAGTTACCTGCGAGAGACAGGGAGCTATGAAGCTTTCTTT CASSYLRETGSYEAFF TRBJ1-1 TRBD1 once TRBV6-5
TGTGCCAGCAGCGTGGAGGGCAGGGCCGCAGATACGCAGTATTTT CASSVEGRAADTQYF TRBJ2-3 . . TRBV5-8
TGTGCCAGCAGCCCGGGGGGGAGCTCCTACAATGAGCAGTTCTTC CASSPGGSSYNEQFF TRBJ2-1 TRBD2 . TRBV5-6
TGTGCCAGCAGCCCCCGGCCAGGTGAGCAGTTCTTC CASSPRPGEQFF TRBJ2-1 . . TRBV7-8
TGTGCCAGCAGCGACGGTCAGCGATTGAACACTGAAGCTTTCTTT CASSDGQRLNTEAFF TRBJ1-1 . . TRBV7-9
TGTGCCAGCTCTCGGCCCTCACAGGGCTCCTACGAGCAGTACTTC CASSRPSQGSYEQYF TRBJ2-7 . . TRBV27
TGTGCCAGCAGCCGAAGTATGGGACAGTCTGGAAACACCATATATTTT CASSRSMGQSGNTIYF TRBJ1-3 TRBD1 . TRBV11-2
TGTGCCAGCAGTGAACAGGGTATGCTGGACGAGCAGTACTTC CASSEQGMLDEQYF TRBJ2-7 . once TRBV2
TGTGCCAGTAGTATAGAGGGGGCGCCTGCTTTCTTT CASSIEGAPAFF TRBJ1-1 . . TRBV19
TGTGCCAGCAGCGACACTAGCAAAGGGGAGCTGTTTTTT CASSDTSKGELFF TRBJ2-2 . . TRBV9
TGTGCCAGCAAGATAGGCTGGAGTTCACCCCTCCACTTT CASKIGWSSPLHF TRBJ1-6 . . TRBV5-6
TGTGCCAGCAGTTACCGGCCGGACAGGACGGAAGCTTTCTTT CASSYRPDRTEAFF TRBJ1-1 TRBD1 few TRBV6-2/TRBV6-3
TGTGCCAGCAGCCAAGAGGCCTGGCCCCAGCATTTT CASSQEAWPQHF TRBJ1-5 . . TRBV3-1/TRBV3-2
TGTGCCAGCAGCTTCGAAAGAGCAGATACGCAGTATTTT CASSFERADTQYF TRBJ2-3 . . TRBV7-2
TGTGCCAGCAGCTTACCAGGGAGCAATCAGCCCCAGCATTTT CASSLPGSNQPQHF TRBJ1-5 . few TRBV7-8
TGTGCCAGCAGGGCCCTCAGGGTACAATTAACTGAAGCTTTCTTT CASRALRVQLTEAFF TRBJ1-1 . . TRBV6-5
TGTGCCACTGAGGGGGGGGCGCGGGAGCAGTACTTC CATEGGAREQYF TRBJ2-7 . once TRBV19
TGTGCCAGCAGCCAAGGGACTAGCGACTATACGCAGTATTTT CASSQGTSDYTQYF TRBJ2-3 TRBD2 . TRBV4-2
TGCGCCAGCAGCTTGGGGGATAGCGGGGAAGCTTTCTTT CASSLGDSGEAFF TRBJ1-1 . . TRBV5-1
TGTGCCAGTAGTATCACCAGGGAAGATGGCTACACCTTC CASSITREDGYTF TRBJ1-2 . . TRBV19
TGTGCCAGCAGCCCGGGACTGGGCTACGAGCAGTACTTC CASSPGLGYEQYF TRBJ2-7 . . TRBV3-1/TRBV3-2
TGCGCCAGCAGCCAAGGGACAGGGGATGGCTACACCTTC CASSQGTGDGYTF TRBJ1-2 TRBD1 . TRBV4-1
TGCGCCAGCAGCTTGGCCCCTTTCGGGACAGGGGGGTACGAGCAGTACTTC CASSLAPFGTGGYEQYF TRBJ2-7 TRBD1 . TRBV5-1
TGTGCCTGGAGCAACAGGGGGATATCGGCTTTCTTT CAWSNRGISAFF TRBJ1-1 TRBD1 . TRBV30
TGTGCCAGCAGCTTAGCAGGGGGCACTGAAGCTTTCTTT CASSLAGGTEAFF TRBJ1-1 TRBD1 . TRBV11-2
TGTGCCAGCAGCTTAGGTATAGGGGGAAACACTGAAGCTTTCTTT CASSLGIGGNTEAFF TRBJ1-1 . . TRBV7-2
TGTGCCAGCAGTTGGACTAGCATTACAGATACGCAGTATTTT CASSWTSITDTQYF TRBJ2-3 TRBD2 . TRBV6-2/TRBV6-3
TGTGCCTGGAGTCTCCGGGACAGGGGTTGGCCCGAGCAGTACTTC CAWSLRDRGWPEQYF TRBJ2-7 TRBD1 . TRBV30
TGTGCCAGCAGCTCAACACGGGAGGGTGGCTACACCTTC CASSSTREGGYTF TRBJ1-2 . . TRBV3-1/TRBV3-2
TGTGCCAGCAGTTACTCTGAAGGGGGCGGCGGCTATGGCTACACCTTC CASSYSEGGGGYGYTF TRBJ1-2 TRBD1 . TRBV6-5
TGTGCCAGCAGTTTCGGGGGGCTCAACGAGCAGTACTTC CASSFGGLNEQYF TRBJ2-7 . . TRBV27
TGTGCCAGCAGTTTACGGACAGGGGCTGGAAACACCATATATTTT CASSLRTGAGNTIYF TRBJ1-3 TRBD1 . TRBV28
TGCGCCAGCAGCTTGGCGGGAACTCAGGGAGGCGAAAAACTGTTTTTT CASSLAGTQGGEKLFF TRBJ1-4 . . TRBV5-1
TGTGCCAGCAGCTCTACAGGGTACTATGGCTACACCTTC CASSSTGYYGYTF TRBJ1-2 . . TRBV13
TGTGCCAGCAGCTTAGCTTCGGGGGGGTCGGAGACCCAGTACTTC CASSLASGGSETQYF TRBJ2-5 TRBD2 . TRBV7-2
TGTGCCAGCAGCCCTGACAGGGTGGGGACAGATACGCAGTATTTT CASSPDRVGTDTQYF TRBJ2-3 TRBD1 once TRBV27
TGTGCCAGCTCACCAAACGTGGCAGGGCAGGGCTACACCTTC CASSPNVAGQGYTF TRBJ1-2 . once TRBV18
TGCGCCAGCAGCCAAGATACGATGTCAGCAGGGTACCAGCCCCAGCATTTT CASSQDTMSAGYQPQHF TRBJ1-5 . . TRBV4-3
TGTGCCAGCAGCCACGACACCTATGGCTACACCTTC CASSHDTYGYTF TRBJ1-2 . few TRBV14
TGTGCCAGCAGTTACAGGCGGGGTGGCGGGGAGCTGTTTTTT CASSYRRGGGELFF TRBJ2-2 . . TRBV6-5
TGCAGCGTTGACGAGGGAATAGATACGCAGTATTTT CSVDEGIDTQYF TRBJ2-3 . . TRBV29-1
TGTGCCAGCGGGGCAGCGTCCTACGAGCAGTACTTC CASGAASYEQYF TRBJ2-7 . few TRBV2